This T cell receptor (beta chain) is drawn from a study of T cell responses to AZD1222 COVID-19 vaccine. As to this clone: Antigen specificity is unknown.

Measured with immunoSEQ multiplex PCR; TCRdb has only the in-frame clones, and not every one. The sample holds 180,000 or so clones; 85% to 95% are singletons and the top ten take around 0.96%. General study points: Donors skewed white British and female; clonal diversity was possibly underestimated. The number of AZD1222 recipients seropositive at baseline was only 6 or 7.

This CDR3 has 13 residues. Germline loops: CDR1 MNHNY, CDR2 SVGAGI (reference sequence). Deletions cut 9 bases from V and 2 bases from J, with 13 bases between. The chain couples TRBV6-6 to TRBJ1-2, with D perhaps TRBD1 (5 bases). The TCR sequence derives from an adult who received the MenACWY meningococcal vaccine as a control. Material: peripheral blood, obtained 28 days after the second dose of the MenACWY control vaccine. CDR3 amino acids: CASRRGSNYGYTF. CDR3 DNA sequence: TGTGCCAGTCGCCGGGGCTCCAACTATGGCTACACCTTC.